The clone carrying this T cell receptor (beta chain) showed up just a few times. The data stem from a study of OX40 agonist ivuxolimab in advanced cancers. Study overall: An agonistic human IgG2 monoclonal antibody against OX40 (CD134) was given. With a range of roughly 23 to 85, age averaged approximately 60 years, and 75% to 90% were male. Of the participants, approximately 38% had some prior anti-PD-1, anti-PD-L1 or anti-CTLA-4 therapy, which was allowed.

Germline V gene data show CDR1 as SNHLY and CDR2 as FYNNEI. V lost 7 bases and J lost 0, with 9 bases in between. This CDR3 is built from 13 residues. The protocol was immunoSEQ multiplex PCR, while the TCRdb copy is restricted to in-frame clones and leaves out a portion. The sample holds under 100,000 clones, more than 80% seen once. V usage is TRBV2 and J usage is TRBJ1-1; D is ambiguous. The clonotype was recovered from an adult with an advanced solid tumor such as melanoma, head and neck, liver or kidney cancer. Source: CD4+ or CD8+ T cells sorted from blood, taken in a trial of the OX40 agonist ivuxolimab. This chain's CDR3 is CASMVDMNTEAFF. DNA for the CDR3: TGTGCCAGCATGGTAGACATGAACACTGAAGCTTTCTTT.